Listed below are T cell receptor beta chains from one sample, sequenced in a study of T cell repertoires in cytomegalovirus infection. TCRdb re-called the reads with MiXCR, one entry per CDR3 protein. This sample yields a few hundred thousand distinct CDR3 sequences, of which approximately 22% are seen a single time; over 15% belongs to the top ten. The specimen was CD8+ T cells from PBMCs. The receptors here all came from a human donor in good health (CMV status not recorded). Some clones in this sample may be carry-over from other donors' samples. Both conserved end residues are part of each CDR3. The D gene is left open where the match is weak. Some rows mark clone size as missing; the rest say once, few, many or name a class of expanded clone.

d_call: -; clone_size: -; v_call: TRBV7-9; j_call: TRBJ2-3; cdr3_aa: CASSSTTSAYTDTQYF; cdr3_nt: TGTGCCAGCAGCTCGACGACATCGGCCTACACAGATACGCAGTATTTT
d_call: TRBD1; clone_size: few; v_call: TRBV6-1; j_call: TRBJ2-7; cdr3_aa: CASSFMGQSYEQYF; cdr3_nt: TGTGCCAGCAGTTTCATGGGACAGTCATACGAGCAGTACTTC
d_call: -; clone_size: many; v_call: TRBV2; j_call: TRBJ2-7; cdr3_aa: CASRVSGTYEQYF; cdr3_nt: TGTGCCAGCAGGGTTAGCGGCACCTACGAGCAGTACTTC
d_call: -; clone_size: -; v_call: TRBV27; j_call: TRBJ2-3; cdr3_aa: CASRQAHFLDTQYF; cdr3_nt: TGTGCCAGCAGGCAGGCCCACTTTTTGGATACGCAGTATTTT
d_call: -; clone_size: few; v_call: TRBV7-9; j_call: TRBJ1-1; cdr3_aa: CASSPGFEAFF; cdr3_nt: TGTGCCAGCAGCCCAGGGTTTGAAGCTTTCTTT
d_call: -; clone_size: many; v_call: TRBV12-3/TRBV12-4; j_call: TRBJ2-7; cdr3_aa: CASTGGTEAYEQYF; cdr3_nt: TGTGCCAGCACCGGTGGGACCGAAGCCTACGAGCAGTACTTC
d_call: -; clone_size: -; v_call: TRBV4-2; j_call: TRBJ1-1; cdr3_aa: CASSQVGRVSGTEAFF; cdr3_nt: TGTGCCAGCAGCCAAGTAGGCAGGGTCAGCGGCACTGAAGCTTTCTTT
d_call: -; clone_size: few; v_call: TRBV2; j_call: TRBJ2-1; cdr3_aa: CASSGTENEQFF; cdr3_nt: TGTGCCAGCAGTGGGACGGAGAATGAGCAGTTCTTC
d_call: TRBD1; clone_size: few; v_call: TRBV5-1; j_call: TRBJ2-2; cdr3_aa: CASRAGTGAGELFF; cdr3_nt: TGCGCCAGCAGGGCCGGGACAGGGGCCGGGGAGCTGTTTTTT
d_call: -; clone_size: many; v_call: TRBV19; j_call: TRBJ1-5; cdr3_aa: CASSSGNQPQHF; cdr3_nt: TGTGCCAGTAGTTCAGGGAATCAGCCCCAGCATTTT
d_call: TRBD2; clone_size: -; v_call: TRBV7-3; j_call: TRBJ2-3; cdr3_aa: CASSGSGLAVDDTQYF; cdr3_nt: TGTGCCAGCAGCGGGTCGGGACTAGCGGTGGACGATACGCAGTATTTT
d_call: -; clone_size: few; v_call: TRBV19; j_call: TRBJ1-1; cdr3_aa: CASSIYENTEAFF; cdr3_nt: TGTGCCAGTAGTATATATGAAAACACTGAAGCTTTCTTT
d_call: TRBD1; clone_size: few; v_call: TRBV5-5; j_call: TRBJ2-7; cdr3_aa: CASSFSGTGSYEQYF; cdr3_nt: TGTGCCAGCAGCTTCTCCGGGACAGGGAGCTACGAGCAGTACTTC
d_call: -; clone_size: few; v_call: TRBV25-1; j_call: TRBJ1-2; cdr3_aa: CASSVQGYGYTF; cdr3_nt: TGTGCCAGCAGTGTCCAGGGCTATGGCTACACCTTC
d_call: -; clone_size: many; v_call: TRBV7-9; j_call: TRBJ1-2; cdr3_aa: CASSLAGHIYGYTF; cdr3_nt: TGTGCCAGCAGCTTAGCTGGTCACATCTATGGCTACACCTTC
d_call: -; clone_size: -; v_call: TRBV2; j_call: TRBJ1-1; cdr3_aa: CASSDGRGPNTEAFF; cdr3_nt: TGTGCCAGCAGTGATGGGCGCGGGCCCAACACTGAAGCTTTCTTT
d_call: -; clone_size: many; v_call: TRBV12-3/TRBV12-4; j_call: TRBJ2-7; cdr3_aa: CASSLVAYEQYF; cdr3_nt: TGTGCCAGCAGTCTAGTGGCTTACGAGCAGTACTTC
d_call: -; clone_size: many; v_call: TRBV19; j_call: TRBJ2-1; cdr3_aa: CASSILHEGYNEQFF; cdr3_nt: TGTGCCAGTAGTATATTACATGAAGGATACAATGAGCAGTTCTTC
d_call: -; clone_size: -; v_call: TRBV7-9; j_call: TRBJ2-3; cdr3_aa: CASSSDHSPTDTQYF; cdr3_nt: TGTGCCAGCAGCTCTGACCATTCCCCCACAGATACGCAGTATTTT
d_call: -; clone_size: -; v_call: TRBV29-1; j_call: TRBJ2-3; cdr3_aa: CSASRGSTDTQYF; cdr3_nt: TGCAGCGCATCCCGAGGCAGCACAGATACGCAGTATTTT
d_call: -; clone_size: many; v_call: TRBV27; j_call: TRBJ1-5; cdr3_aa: CASSPPGQPQHF; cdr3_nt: TGTGCCAGCAGTCCCCCCGGGCAGCCCCAGCATTTT
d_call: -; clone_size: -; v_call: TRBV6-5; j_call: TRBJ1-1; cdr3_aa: CASSYSNYPGLNTEAFF; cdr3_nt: TGTGCCAGCAGTTACTCGAACTATCCAGGGTTGAACACTGAAGCTTTCTTT
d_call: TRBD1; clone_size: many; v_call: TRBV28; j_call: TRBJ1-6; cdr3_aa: CASSLTGVTPVNSPLHF; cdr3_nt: TGTGCCAGCAGTTTAACAGGGGTAACTCCCGTGAATTCACCCCTCCACTTT
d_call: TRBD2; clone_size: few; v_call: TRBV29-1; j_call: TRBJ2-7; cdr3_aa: CSIGLAGSSYEQYF; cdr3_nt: TGCAGCATCGGACTAGCGGGGAGCTCCTACGAGCAGTACTTC
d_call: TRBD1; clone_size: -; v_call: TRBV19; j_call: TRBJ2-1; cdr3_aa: CASSIAPTGALHNEQFF; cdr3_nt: TGTGCCAGTAGTATAGCTCCGACAGGGGCATTACACAATGAGCAGTTCTTC
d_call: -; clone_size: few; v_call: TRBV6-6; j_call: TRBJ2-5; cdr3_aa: CASSHYRDQETQYF; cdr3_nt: TGTGCCAGCAGTCATTACAGGGACCAAGAGACCCAGTACTTC
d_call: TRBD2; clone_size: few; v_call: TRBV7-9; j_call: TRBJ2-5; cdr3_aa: CASSSPRLKSTSSETQYF; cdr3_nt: TGTGCCAGCAGCTCCCCCCGGTTAAAATCGACTAGCTCAGAGACCCAGTACTTC
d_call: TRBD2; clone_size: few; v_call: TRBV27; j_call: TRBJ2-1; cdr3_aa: CASRTAGGHNEQFF; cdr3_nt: TGTGCCAGCAGGACAGCGGGGGGGCACAATGAGCAGTTCTTC
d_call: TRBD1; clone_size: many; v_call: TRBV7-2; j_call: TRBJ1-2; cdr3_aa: CASSRLDRDGYTF; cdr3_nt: TGTGCCAGCAGCCGACTAGACAGGGATGGCTACACCTTC
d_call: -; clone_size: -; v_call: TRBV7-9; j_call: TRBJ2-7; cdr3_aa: CASSRGLPPYEQYF; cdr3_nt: TGTGCCAGCAGCAGGGGCCTCCCCCCCTACGAGCAGTACTTC
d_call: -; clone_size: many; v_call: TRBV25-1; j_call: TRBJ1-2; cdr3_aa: CASREGDGYTF; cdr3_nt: TGTGCCAGCAGGGAGGGTGATGGCTACACCTTC
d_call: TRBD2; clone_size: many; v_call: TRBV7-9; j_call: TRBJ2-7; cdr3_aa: CASSPGLAVARWEQYF; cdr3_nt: TGTGCCAGCAGCCCGGGACTAGCGGTCGCTCGTTGGGAGCAGTACTTC
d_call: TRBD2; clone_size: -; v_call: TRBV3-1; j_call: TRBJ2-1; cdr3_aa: CASSQFLAGAYNEQFF; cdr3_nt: TGTGCCAGCAGCCAATTCCTAGCGGGGGCCTACAATGAGCAGTTCTTC
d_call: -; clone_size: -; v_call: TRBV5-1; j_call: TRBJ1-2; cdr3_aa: CASSLVAGQTGGYGYTF; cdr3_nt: TGCGCCAGCAGCTTGGTCGCGGGCCAAACGGGGGGCTATGGCTACACCTTC
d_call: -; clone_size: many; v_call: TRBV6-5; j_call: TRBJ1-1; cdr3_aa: CASSYSTTHYSEAFF; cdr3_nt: TGTGCCAGCAGTTACTCAACCACACATTACTCTGAAGCTTTCTTT
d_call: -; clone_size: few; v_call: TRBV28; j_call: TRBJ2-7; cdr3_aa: CASRPQGAGSYEQYF; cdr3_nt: TGTGCCAGCAGACCACAGGGTGCGGGCTCCTACGAGCAGTACTTC
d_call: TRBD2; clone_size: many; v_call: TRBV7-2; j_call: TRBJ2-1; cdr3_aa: CASSSGLAGGYNEQFF; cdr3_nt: TGTGCCAGCAGCAGCGGACTAGCGGGGGGTTACAATGAGCAGTTCTTC
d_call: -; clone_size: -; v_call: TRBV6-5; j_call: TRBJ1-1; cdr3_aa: CASSSPGHGISEAFF; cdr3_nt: TGTGCCAGCAGTTCCCCGGGACATGGTATTTCTGAAGCTTTCTTT
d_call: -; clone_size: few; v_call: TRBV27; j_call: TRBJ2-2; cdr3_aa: CASSLSRGTELFF; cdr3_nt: TGTGCCAGCAGTTTATCCCGCGGGACGGAGCTGTTTTTT
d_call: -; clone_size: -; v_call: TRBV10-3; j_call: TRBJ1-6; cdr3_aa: CAIRQGVNSSLHF; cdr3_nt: TGTGCCATCAGACAGGGTGTAAATTCATCCCTCCACTTT